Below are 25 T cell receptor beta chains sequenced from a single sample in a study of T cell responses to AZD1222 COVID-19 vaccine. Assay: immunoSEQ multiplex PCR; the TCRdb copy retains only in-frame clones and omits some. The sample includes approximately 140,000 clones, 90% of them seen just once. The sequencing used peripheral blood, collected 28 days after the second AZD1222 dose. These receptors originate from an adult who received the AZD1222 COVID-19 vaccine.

The CDR3 reads CASSLRDRGPGTEAFF. For the CDR3, the DNA is TGTGCCAGCAGCCTCCGGGACAGGGGCCCGGGCACTGAAGCTTTCTTT. This chain connects TRBV3-1 (or the pseudogene TRBV3-2) to TRBJ1-1, with 10 bases aligning to TRBD1. This CDR3 has 16 amino acids. The trim removed 4 bases at V and 4 bases at J, leaving 9 bases unmatched. Germline values: CDR1 LGHDT, CDR2 YNNKEL (reference sequence).

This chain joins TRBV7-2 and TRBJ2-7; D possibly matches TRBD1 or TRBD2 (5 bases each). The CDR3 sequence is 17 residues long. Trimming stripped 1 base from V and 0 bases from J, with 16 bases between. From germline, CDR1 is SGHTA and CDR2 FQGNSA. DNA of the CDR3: TGTGCCAGCAGCTTAGGGACACCTACTAGGTTCTCCTACGAGCAGTACTTC. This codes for CASSLGTPTRFSYEQYF.

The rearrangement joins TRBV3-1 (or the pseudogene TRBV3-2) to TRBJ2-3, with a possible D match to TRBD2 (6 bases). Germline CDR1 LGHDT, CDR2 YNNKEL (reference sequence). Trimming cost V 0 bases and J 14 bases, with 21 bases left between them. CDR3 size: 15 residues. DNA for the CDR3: TGTGCCAGCAGCCAAGATACCGGGACTCATATACGGGTGTATTTT. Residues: CASSQDTGTHIRVYF.

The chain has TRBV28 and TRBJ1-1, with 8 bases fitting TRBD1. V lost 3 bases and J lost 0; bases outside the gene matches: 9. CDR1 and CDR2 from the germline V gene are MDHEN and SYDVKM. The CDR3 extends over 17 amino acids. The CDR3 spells CASSFVGQGTMNTEAFF. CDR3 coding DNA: TGTGCCAGCAGTTTCGTCGGACAGGGTACGATGAACACTGAAGCTTTCTTT. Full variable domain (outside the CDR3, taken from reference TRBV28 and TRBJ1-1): DVKVTQSSRYLVKRTGEKVFLECVQDMDHENMFWYRQDPGLGLRLIYFSYDVKMKEKGDIPEGYSVSREKKERFSLILESASTNQTSMYLCASSFVGQGTMNTEAFFGQGTRLTVV.

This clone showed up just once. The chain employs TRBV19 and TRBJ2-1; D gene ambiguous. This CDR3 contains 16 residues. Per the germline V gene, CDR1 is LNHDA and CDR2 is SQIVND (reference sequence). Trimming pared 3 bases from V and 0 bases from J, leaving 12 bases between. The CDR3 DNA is TGTGCCAGTAGTATCCAGACTCGTAGCTCCTACAATGAGCAGTTCTTC. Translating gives CASSIQTRSSYNEQFF.

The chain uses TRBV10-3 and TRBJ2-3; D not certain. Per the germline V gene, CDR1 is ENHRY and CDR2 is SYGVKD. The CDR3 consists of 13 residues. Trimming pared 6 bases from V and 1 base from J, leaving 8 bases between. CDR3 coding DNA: TGTGCCATCAGGGAAGGAGGCACAGATACGCAGTATTTT. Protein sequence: CAIREGGTDTQYF.

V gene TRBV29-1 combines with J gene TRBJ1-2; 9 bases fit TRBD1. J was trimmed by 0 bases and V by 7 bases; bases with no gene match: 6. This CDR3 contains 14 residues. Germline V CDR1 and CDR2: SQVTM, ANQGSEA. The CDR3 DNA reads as TGCAGCGCGGGGGGACAGGGACCTAACTATGGCTACACCTTC. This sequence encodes CSAGGQGPNYGYTF.

CDR3 nucleotides: TGTGCCAGCAGCCCGCGGGACAGTGGTTATAACTATGGCTACACCTTC. Translation: CASSPRDSGYNYGYTF. The chain employs TRBV16 and TRBJ1-2; TRBD1 agrees at 7 bases. The CDR3 runs 16 residues. CDR1 and CDR2 (germline): KGHSY, FQNENV. Unmatched junction bases numbered 9, after V lost 4 bases and J lost 1 base.

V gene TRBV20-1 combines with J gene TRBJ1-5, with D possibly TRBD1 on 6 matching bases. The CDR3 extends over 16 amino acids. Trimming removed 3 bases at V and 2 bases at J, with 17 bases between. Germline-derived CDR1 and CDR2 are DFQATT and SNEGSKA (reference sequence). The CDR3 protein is CSASLTGTAGNQPQHF. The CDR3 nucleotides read TGCAGTGCTAGTTTGACAGGCACGGCGGGCAATCAGCCCCAGCATTTT.

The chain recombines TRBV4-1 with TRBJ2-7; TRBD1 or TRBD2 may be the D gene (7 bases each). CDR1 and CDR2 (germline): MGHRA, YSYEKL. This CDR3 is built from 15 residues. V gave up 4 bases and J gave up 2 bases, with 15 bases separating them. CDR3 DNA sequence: TGCGCCAGCAGCCGCAACCAGGGGGGGGCCTACGAGCAGTACGTC. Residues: CASSRNQGGAYEQYV.

The CDR3 sequence: CATRGTGRNTEAFF. The CDR3 DNA is TGTGCCACCAGGGGGACAGGAAGGAACACTGAAGCTTTCTTT. The chain employs TRBV24-1 and TRBJ1-1, with 8 bases fitting TRBD1. This CDR3 comprises 14 residues. Trimming took 7 bases from V and 1 from J; bases not matched to a gene: 4. CDR1 and CDR2 (germline): KGHDR, SFDVKD.

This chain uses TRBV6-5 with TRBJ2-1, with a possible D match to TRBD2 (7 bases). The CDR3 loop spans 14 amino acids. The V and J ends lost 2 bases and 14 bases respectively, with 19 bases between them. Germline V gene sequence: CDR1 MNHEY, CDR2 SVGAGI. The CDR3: CASSYLGGGGKEFF. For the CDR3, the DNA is TGTGCCAGCAGTTACCTTGGGGGCGGGGGTAAGGAGTTCTTC.

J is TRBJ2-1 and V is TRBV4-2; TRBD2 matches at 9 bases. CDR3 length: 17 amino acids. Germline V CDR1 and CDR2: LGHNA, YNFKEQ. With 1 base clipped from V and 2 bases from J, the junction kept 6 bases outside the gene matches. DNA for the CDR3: TGTGCCAGCAGCCAAGCATTAGCGGGAGACCCCTACAATGAGCAGTTCTTC. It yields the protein CASSQALAGDPYNEQFF.

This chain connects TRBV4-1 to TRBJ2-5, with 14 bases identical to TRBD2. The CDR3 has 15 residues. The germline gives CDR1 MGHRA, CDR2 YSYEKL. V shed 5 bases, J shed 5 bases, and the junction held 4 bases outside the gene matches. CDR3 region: CASSYRLAGGETQYF. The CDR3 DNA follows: TGCGCCAGCAGCTACAGACTAGCGGGGGGGGAGACCCAGTACTTC.

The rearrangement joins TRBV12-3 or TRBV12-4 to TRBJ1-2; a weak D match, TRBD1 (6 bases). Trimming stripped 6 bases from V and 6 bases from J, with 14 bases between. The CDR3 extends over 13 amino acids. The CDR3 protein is CASSTFHRDGYTF. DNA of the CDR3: TGTGCCAGCAGCACCTTCCACAGGGATGGCTACACCTTC.

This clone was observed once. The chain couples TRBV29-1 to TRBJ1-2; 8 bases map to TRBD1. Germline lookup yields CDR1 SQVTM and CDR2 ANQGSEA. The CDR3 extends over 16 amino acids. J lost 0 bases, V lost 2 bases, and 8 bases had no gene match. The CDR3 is CSVERGRGRSNYGYTF. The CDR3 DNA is TGCAGCGTTGAAAGGGGCAGGGGGCGATCTAACTATGGCTACACCTTC.

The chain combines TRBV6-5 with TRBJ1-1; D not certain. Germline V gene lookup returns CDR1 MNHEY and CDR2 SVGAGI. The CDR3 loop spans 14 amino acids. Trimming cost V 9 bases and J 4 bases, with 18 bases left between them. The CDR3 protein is CASEPRAFGTEAFF. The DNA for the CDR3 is TGTGCCAGTGAGCCTCGAGCCTTTGGCACTGAAGCTTTCTTT.

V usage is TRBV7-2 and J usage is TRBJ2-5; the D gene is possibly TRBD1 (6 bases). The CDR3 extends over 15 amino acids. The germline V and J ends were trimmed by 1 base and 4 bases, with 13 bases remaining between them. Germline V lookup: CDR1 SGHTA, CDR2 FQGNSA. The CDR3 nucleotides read TGTGCCAGCAGCTTAGGTACAGGGTACGGAGAGACCCAGTACTTC. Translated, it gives CASSLGTGYGETQYF.

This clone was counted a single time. The CDR3 DNA sequence: TGTGCCACCAGTGATGAGGGGTATAATGGCTACACCTTC. Its protein product is CATSDEGYNGYTF. The V gene is TRBV24-1, the J gene TRBJ1-2; D may be TRBD1 (5 bases). The V end lost 3 bases, the J end lost 6 bases, and 10 bases lay between the germline ends. The CDR3 runs to 13 residues. The germline V gene has CDR1 KGHDR and CDR2 SFDVKD.

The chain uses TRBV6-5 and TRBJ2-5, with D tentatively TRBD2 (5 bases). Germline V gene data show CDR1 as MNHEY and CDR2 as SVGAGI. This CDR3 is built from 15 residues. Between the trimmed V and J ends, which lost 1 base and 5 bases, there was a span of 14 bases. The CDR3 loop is CASSYFPTMRETQYF. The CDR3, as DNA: TGTGCCAGCAGTTACTTCCCGACTATGCGGGAGACCCAGTACTTC.

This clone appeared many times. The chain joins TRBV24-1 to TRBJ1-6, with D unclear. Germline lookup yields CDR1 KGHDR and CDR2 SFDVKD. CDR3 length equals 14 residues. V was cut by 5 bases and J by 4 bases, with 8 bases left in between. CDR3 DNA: TGTGCCACCAGTGCGGCAGGATATAATTCACCCCTCCACTTT. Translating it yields CATSAAGYNSPLHF.

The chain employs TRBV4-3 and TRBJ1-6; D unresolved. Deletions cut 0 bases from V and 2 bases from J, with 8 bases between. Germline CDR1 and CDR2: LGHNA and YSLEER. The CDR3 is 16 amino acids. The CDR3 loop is CASSQEGGAYNSPLHF. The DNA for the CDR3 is TGCGCCAGCAGCCAAGAAGGCGGAGCCTATAATTCACCCCTCCACTTT.

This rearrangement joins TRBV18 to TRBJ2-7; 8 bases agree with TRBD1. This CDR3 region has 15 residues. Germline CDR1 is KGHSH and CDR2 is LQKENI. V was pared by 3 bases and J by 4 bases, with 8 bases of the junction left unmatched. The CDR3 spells CASSPRGQAQYEQYF. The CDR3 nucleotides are TGTGCCAGCTCACCGAGGGGACAGGCCCAATACGAGCAGTACTTC.

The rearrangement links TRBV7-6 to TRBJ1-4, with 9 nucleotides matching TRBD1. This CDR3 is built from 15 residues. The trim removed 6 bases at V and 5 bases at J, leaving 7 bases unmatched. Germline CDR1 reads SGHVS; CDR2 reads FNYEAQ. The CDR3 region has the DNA TGTGCCAGCAGTCGACAGGGGGGAACCAATGAAAAACTGTTTTTT. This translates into CASSRQGGTNEKLFF. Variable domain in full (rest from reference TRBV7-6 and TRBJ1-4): GAGVSQSPRYKVTKRGQDVALRCDPISGHVSLYWYRQALGQGPEFLTYFNYEAQQDKSGLPNDRFSAERPEGSISTLTIQRTEQRDSAMYRCASSRQGGTNEKLFFGSGTQLSVL.

The CDR3 spells CASSVARTVQETQYF. The DNA of the CDR3 is TGTGCCAGCAGCGTAGCTAGGACAGTCCAAGAGACCCAGTACTTC. The chain is built from TRBV9 and TRBJ2-5; possibly TRBD1 for D (6 bases). Germline-derived CDR1 and CDR2 are SGDLS and YYNGEE. Trimming removed 0 bases at V and 1 base at J, with 10 bases between. The CDR3 runs to 15 residues.